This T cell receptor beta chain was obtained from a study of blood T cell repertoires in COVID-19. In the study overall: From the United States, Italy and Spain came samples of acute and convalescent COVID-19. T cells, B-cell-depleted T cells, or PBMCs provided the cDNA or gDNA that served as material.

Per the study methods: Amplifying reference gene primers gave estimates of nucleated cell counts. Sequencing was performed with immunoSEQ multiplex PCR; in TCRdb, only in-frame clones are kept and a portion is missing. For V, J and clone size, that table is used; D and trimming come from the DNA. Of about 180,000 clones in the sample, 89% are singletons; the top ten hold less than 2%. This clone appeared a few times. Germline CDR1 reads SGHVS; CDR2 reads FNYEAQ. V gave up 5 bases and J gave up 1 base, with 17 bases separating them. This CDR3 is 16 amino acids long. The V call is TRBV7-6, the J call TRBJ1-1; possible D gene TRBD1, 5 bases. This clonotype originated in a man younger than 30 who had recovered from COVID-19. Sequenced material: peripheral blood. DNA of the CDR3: TGTGCCAGCAGCCGCGGGACGGTTGGAAAGAACACTGAAGCTTTCTTT. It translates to CASSRGTVGKNTEAFF.